The 25 T cell receptor beta chains presented below share a single source sample, sequenced in a study of PD-1 blockade in mismatch repair-deficient tumors. Produced via immunoSEQ multiplex PCR; TCRdb's table is partial and in-frame only. Here the sample spans over 14,000 clones, 70% to 85% being singletons. The time point: approximately 9-day in vitro stimulation with candidate neoantigen peptide 5. These receptors are not linked to any known antigen. Sequencing was performed on cells cultured in vitro, taken from a patient treated with pembrolizumab. The origin of the receptors is an adult with mismatch repair-deficient cancer.

This clone was counted only a few times. CDR3 sequence reads: CASSFGGSGRYEQYF. Here the CDR3 DNA reads TGTGCCAGCAGTTTTGGTGGTAGCGGGAGGTACGAGCAGTACTTC. The chain combines TRBV28 with TRBJ2-7; TRBD2 agrees at 10 bases. Trimming at V came to 3 bases and at J to 4 bases, leaving 6 bases not matched to a gene. Germline V gives CDR1 MDHEN, CDR2 SYDVKM. The CDR3 has 15 amino acids.

The table lists this clone with a few counts. The chain is built from TRBV7-3 and TRBJ2-1, with 12 bases identical to TRBD1. The CDR3 length is 14 residues. Looked up from germline, CDR1 is SGHTA and CDR2 is FQGTGA. V was pared by 2 bases and J by 8 bases, with 1 base of the junction left unmatched. This chain's CDR3 is CASSLGTGGDEQFF. The CDR3 nucleotides are TGTGCCAGCAGCTTAGGGACAGGGGGCGATGAGCAGTTCTTC.

This clone has just a few counts. V gene TRBV28 combines with J gene TRBJ2-7; 14 nucleotides match TRBD2. Germline CDR1 and CDR2: MDHEN and SYDVKM. This CDR3 region has 16 residues. V was pared by 4 bases and J by 2 bases, with 4 bases of the junction left unmatched. The CDR3 sequence is CASSSLGLAGAYEQYF. The CDR3 DNA reads as TGTGCCAGCAGTTCCCTGGGACTAGCGGGAGCCTACGAGCAGTACTTC.

This clone was counted between two and nine times. The genes are TRBV7-2 and TRBJ2-1; 7 nucleotides align to TRBD2. V lost 4 bases to trimming and J lost 0 bases; unmatched junction nucleotides: 3. Germline CDR1 reads SGHTA; CDR2 reads FQGNSA. The CDR3 loop spans 15 amino acids. The CDR3 loop is CASSSLAGSYNEQFF. The CDR3 nucleotides read TGTGCCAGCAGCTCCTTAGCGGGCTCCTACAATGAGCAGTTCTTC.

This clone has a single count. The chain employs TRBV21-1 and TRBJ1-2. TRBV21-1 is a known pseudogene. The CDR3 is 16 residues long. The CDR3 loop is CASSNPPYVVGYGYTF. The CDR3 nucleotides are TGTGCCAGCAGCAACCCCCCCTATGTGGTCGGCTATGGCTACACCTTC.

The chain couples TRBV29-1 to TRBJ1-1, with TRBD1 matching over 9 bases. With 7 bases clipped from V and 4 bases from J, the junction kept 4 bases outside the gene matches. This CDR3 region has 12 residues. Germline V gene lookup returns CDR1 SQVTM and CDR2 ANQGSEA. The CDR3 DNA is TGCAGCGGGGACAGGGTAAGCACTGAAGCTTTCTTT. Translated: CSGDRVSTEAFF.

The V and J genes are TRBV13 and TRBJ2-1; either TRBD1 or TRBD2 may supply D (5 bases each). The V end lost 3 bases, the J end lost 7 bases, and 16 bases lay between the germline ends. The CDR3 has 15 amino acids. The germline V gene encodes CDR1 PRHDT and CDR2 FYEKMQ (reference sequence). DNA for the CDR3: TGTGCCAGCAGCTTCAATGGGGGTATCAAGAATGAGCAGTTCTTC. Translation: CASSFNGGIKNEQFF.

The sample holds a few counts of this clone. The V call is TRBV27, the J call TRBJ1-1; D is unclear. The V end was cut by 5 bases, the J end by 1 base, with 8 bases between. Germline V lookup: CDR1 MNHEY, CDR2 SMNVEV (reference sequence). The CDR3 sequence is 13 residues long. The CDR3 sequence is CASSLRPNTEAFF. The CDR3 DNA follows: TGTGCCAGCAGTCTTAGACCGAACACTGAAGCTTTCTTT.

This chain connects TRBV21-1 to TRBJ1-3; TRBD1, the D gene given by the table, was not confirmed from the DNA. TRBV21-1 is a known pseudogene. This CDR3 is built from 19 residues. The CDR3 region is CASSTNPGLDTYSGNTIYF. CDR3 bases: TGTGCCAGCAGCACCAATCCAGGTTTGGATACCTACTCTGGAAACACCATATATTTT.

This chain connects TRBV6-1 to TRBJ1-4; no clear D. Germline lookup yields CDR1 MNHNS and CDR2 SASEGT. The CDR3 is made up of 16 amino acids. V lost 0 bases and J 6 bases, leaving 14 bases between the germline ends. CDR3 coding DNA: TGTGCCAGCAGTGAAGCCCGACGGACTAGTTATGAAAAACTGTTTTTT. Protein sequence: CASSEARRTSYEKLFF.

J is TRBJ1-1 and V is TRBV6-1; D possibly corresponds to TRBD1 (5 bases). CDR3 length: 13 residues. Germline V gene sequence: CDR1 MNHNS, CDR2 SASEGT. Trimming stripped 6 bases from V and 0 bases from J, with 8 bases between. CDR3 nucleotide sequence: TGTGCCAGCAGAGGGACGTTGAACACTGAAGCTTTCTTT. This translates into CASRGTLNTEAFF.

This clone was seen only a few times. The rearrangement joins TRBV15 to TRBJ2-1; D perhaps matches TRBD1 (7 bases). Germline V gives CDR1 LNHNV, CDR2 YYDKDF (reference sequence). Trimming shortened V by 0 bases and J by 7 bases, and 13 bases separated the two germline ends. The CDR3 loop spans 15 amino acids. The CDR3 DNA reads as TGTGCCACCAGCAGAGATCAACAGGGGAGGAATGAGCAGTTCTTC. It is translated as CATSRDQQGRNEQFF. Full variable domain (remainder filled in from reference TRBV15 and TRBJ2-1): DAMVIQNPRYQVTQFGKPVTLSCSQTLNHNVMYWYQQKSSQAPKLLFHYYDKDFNNEADTPDNFQSRRPNTSFCFLDIRSPGLGDTAMYLCATSRDQQGRNEQFFGPGTRLTVL.

This chain uses TRBV6-5 with TRBJ2-7; weak D call: TRBD1 (6 bases). The length of the CDR3 is 15 residues. The germline V and J ends were trimmed by 3 bases and 0 bases, with 12 bases remaining between them. CDR1 is MNHEY, CDR2 SVGAGI, per germline. CDR3 in amino acids: CASSYGDTSSYEQYF. CDR3 sequence (DNA): TGTGCCAGCAGTTATGGGGACACAAGCTCCTACGAGCAGTACTTC.

This clone was found once. The rearrangement uses TRBV6-5 and TRBJ1-4; TRBD1 matches 8 bases. The CDR3 contains 15 residues. After removal of 4 bases from V and 7 bases from J, the junction contained 8 bases not matched to a gene. Germline V gives CDR1 MNHEY, CDR2 SVGAGI. The CDR3 loop reads CASSSTGGGIEKLFF. In nucleotides, the CDR3 is TGTGCCAGCAGTTCCACAGGGGGAGGGATTGAAAAACTGTTTTTT.

This chain connects TRBV6-6 to TRBJ1-2, with 8 nucleotides matching TRBD1. The CDR3 runs to 14 residues. V trimming: 6 bases; J trimming: 4 bases; junction bases outside the gene matches: 7. Germline CDR1 reads MNHNY; CDR2 reads SVGAGI (reference sequence). CDR3 in amino acids: CASRDTGTGYGYTF. CDR3 coding DNA: TGTGCCAGCAGAGATACCGGGACAGGCTATGGCTACACCTTC.

The CDR3 loop reads CASSTKTGSSYEQYF. In nucleotides, the CDR3 is TGTGCCAGCAGCACCAAGACAGGTAGCTCCTACGAGCAGTACTTC. The chain joins TRBV5-4 to TRBJ2-7, with D tentatively TRBD1 (6 bases). The V gene lost 4 bases and the J gene lost 0 bases, with 14 bases spanning the gap. Germline V lookup: CDR1 SGHNT, CDR2 YYREEE (reference sequence). The CDR3 consists of 15 residues.

This clone was seen only once. The CDR3 DNA sequence: TGTGCCAGCAGCCTCAAAGTGGGCCGAGAGACCCAGTACTTC. As protein: CASSLKVGRETQYF. The chain is built from TRBV4-2 and TRBJ2-5; the D is unclear. The CDR3 has 14 residues. Germline assignment: CDR1 LGHNA and CDR2 YNFKEQ. The V end lost 4 bases, the J end lost 4 bases, and 13 bases lay between the germline ends.

The chain carries TRBV7-7 and TRBJ2-7; TRBD2 matches at 7 bases. With V trimmed by 2 bases and J by 5 bases, 12 bases remained unmatched. Germline-derived CDR1 and CDR2 are SSHAT and FNYEAQ (reference sequence). CDR3 length equals 16 residues. The CDR3 sequence is CASSLRFGGREDEQYF. CDR3 in DNA: TGTGCCAGCAGCTTAAGGTTCGGCGGGAGAGAGGACGAGCAGTACTTC.

The chain uses TRBV2 and TRBJ2-2; D is unclear. The germline CDR1 and CDR2 sequences are SNHLY and FYNNEI. The CDR3 has 12 amino acids. The ends were cut back, 10 bases at V and 8 bases at J, with 14 bases in the middle. This chain's CDR3 is CATSGPKGELFF. CDR3 in DNA: TGTGCCACCTCTGGGCCGAAGGGGGAGCTGTTTTTT. Together with reference TRBV2 and TRBJ2-2, the CDR3 gives the full variable domain: EPEVTQTPSHQVTQMGQEVILRCVPISNHLYFYWYRQILGQKVEFLVSFYNNEISEKSEIFDDQFSVERPDGSNFTLKIRSTKLEDSAMYFCATSGPKGELFFGEGSRLTVL.

The chain combines TRBV7-3 with TRBJ2-1, with 8 bases matching TRBD2. The germline V gene has CDR1 SGHTA and CDR2 FQGTGA. V lost 3 bases, J lost 3 bases, and 4 bases stayed unmatched. This CDR3 is 15 amino acids long. CDR3 bases: TGTGCCAGCAGCTTCGGTAGCGGGGTCTACAATGAGCAGTTCTTC. Translation: CASSFGSGVYNEQFF.

A few counts support this clone. The chain carries TRBV29-1 and TRBJ1-1, with 8 bases fitting TRBD1. Looked up from germline, CDR1 is SQVTM and CDR2 is ANQGSEA. V dropped 7 bases and J dropped 1; count of bases not matched to a gene: 8. This CDR3 has 14 residues. CDR3 coding DNA: TGCAGCGCTTGGACCGGGACAGGGAACACTGAAGCTTTCTTT. Translated, it gives CSAWTGTGNTEAFF.

The chain combines TRBV27 with TRBJ2-7, with 8 positions matching TRBD1. The CDR3 sequence is 15 residues long. Germline trimming cut 8 bases from V and 0 bases from J; bases unmatched to any gene: 9. Germline V CDR1 and CDR2: MNHEY, SMNVEV (reference sequence). CDR3 DNA sequence: TGTGCCAGCCAGGGGGCGGTGGAAGGCTCCTACGAGCAGTACTTC. It translates to CASQGAVEGSYEQYF.

This chain links TRBV11-2 with TRBJ2-3; D might be TRBD1 or TRBD2, each matching 5 bases. This CDR3 comprises 16 residues. The V gene's germline CDR1 is SGHAT and CDR2 FQNNGV. Trimming took 2 bases from V and 2 from J, leaving 14 bases between them. CDR3 sequence: CASSLFGTQPTDTQYF. The DNA of the CDR3 is TGTGCCAGCAGCTTATTCGGGACCCAACCCACAGATACGCAGTATTTT.

The chain combines TRBV4-1 with TRBJ2-7, with a tentative D call TRBD2 (5 bases). This CDR3 is 16 amino acids long. Germline V gene lookup returns CDR1 MGHRA and CDR2 YSYEKL. V shed 2 bases and J shed 4 bases, with 18 bases lying between them. The CDR3 region has the DNA TGCGCCAGCAGCCAACCGATAGGAGGTGGAAAGTACGAGCAGTACTTC. This sequence encodes CASSQPIGGGKYEQYF.

The chain recombines TRBV2 with TRBJ2-7; D not certain. The germline V and J ends were trimmed by 5 bases and 2 bases, with 7 bases remaining between them. The CDR3 spans 12 residues. Germline CDR1 SNHLY, CDR2 FYNNEI. The CDR3 region is CASSYTTYEQYF. The CDR3, as DNA: TGTGCCAGCAGTTACACCACCTACGAGCAGTACTTC.